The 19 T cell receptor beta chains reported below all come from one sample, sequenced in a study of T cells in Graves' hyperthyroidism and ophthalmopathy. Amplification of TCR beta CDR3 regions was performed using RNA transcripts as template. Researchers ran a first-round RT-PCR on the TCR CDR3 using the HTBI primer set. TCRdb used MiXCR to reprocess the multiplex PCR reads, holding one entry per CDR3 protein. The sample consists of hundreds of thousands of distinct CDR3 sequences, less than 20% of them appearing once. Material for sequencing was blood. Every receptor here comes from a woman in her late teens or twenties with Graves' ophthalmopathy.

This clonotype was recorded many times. The DNA of the CDR3 is TGTGCCAGCAGCTTAACAGTCCGCACTGAAGCTTTCTTT. Protein: CASSLTVRTEAFF. The chain has TRBV7-3 and TRBJ1-1; D is unresolved. Germline V gene sequence: CDR1 SGHTA, CDR2 FQGTGA. This CDR3 is built from 13 residues. Trimming removed 0 bases from V and 4 bases from J, with 6 bases in between. Variable domain in full (rest from reference TRBV7-3 and TRBJ1-1): GAGVSQTPSNKVTEKGKYVELRCDPISGHTALYWYRQSLGQGPEFLIYFQGTGAADDSGLPNDRFFAVRPEGSVSTLKIQRTERGDSAVYLCASSLTVRTEAFFGQGTRLTVV.

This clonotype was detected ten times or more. The CDR3: CASSRKHSNQPQHF. CDR3 nucleotides: TGTGCCAGCAGCCGTAAACATAGCAATCAGCCCCAGCATTTT. V and J are TRBV28 and TRBJ1-5; D is unclear. Trimming removed 6 bases from V and 0 bases from J, with 9 bases in between. The CDR3 has 14 amino acids. The germline V gene encodes CDR1 MDHEN and CDR2 SYDVKM.

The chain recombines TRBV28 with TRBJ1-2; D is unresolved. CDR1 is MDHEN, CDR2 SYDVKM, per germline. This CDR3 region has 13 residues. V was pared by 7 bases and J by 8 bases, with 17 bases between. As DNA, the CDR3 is TGTGCCAGCACAAGAGGAGTAGGCCGCGGCTACACCTTC. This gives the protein CASTRGVGRGYTF.

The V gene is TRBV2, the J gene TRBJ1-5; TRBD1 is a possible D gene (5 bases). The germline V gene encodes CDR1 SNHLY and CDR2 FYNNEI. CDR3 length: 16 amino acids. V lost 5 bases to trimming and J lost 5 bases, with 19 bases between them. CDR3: CASSSGSGGDDQPQHF. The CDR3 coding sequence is TGTGCCAGCAGTTCGGGTTCGGGGGGGGATGATCAGCCCCAGCATTTT.

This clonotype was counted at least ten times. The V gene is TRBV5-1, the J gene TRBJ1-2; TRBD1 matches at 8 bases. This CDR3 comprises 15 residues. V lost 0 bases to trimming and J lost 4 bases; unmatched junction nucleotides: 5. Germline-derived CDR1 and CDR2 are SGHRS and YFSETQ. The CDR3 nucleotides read TGCGCCAGCAGCTTGGGGGCAGGGGGCACCTATGGCTACACCTTC. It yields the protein CASSLGAGGTYGYTF.

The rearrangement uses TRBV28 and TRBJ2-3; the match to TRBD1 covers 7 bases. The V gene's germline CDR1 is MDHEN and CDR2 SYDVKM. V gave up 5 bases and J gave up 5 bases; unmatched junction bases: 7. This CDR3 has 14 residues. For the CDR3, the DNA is TGTGCCAGCAGTCTAGGGCCAGGGGGAGATACGCAGTATTTT. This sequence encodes CASSLGPGGDTQYF.

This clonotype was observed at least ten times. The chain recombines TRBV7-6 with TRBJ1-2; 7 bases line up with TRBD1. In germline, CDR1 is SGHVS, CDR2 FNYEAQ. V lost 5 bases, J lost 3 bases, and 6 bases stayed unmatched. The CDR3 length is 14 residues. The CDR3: CASSPLTGYYGYTF. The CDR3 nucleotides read TGTGCCAGCAGCCCCTTGACAGGGTACTATGGCTACACCTTC.

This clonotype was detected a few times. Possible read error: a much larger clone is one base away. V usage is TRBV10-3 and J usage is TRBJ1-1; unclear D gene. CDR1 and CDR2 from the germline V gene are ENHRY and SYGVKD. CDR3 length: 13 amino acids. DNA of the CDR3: TGTGCCATCAGTGGAGGAAAGAACGCTGAAGCTTTCTTT. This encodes CAISGGKNAEAFF.

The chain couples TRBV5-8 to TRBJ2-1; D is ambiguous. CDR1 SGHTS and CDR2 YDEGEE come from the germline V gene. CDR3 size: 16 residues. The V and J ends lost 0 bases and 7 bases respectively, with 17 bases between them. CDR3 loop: CASSLAELPTMNEQFF. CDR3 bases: TGTGCCAGCAGCTTGGCCGAACTCCCCACAATGAATGAGCAGTTCTTC.

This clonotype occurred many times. Here the CDR3 reads CASSPETEAFF. CDR3 in DNA: TGTGCCAGCTCACCGGAGACTGAAGCTTTCTTT. This chain connects TRBV18 to TRBJ1-1; D remains ambiguous. With 3 bases removed from V and 5 bases from J, the gap between germline ends came to 4 bases. CDR3 length: 11 amino acids. Germline V gene sequence: CDR1 KGHSH, CDR2 LQKENI.

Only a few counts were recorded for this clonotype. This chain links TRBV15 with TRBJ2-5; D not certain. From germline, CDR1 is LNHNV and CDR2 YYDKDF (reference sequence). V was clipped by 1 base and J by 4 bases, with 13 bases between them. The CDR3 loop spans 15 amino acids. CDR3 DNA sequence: TGTGCCACCAGCAGAGTGTCGAGAGTTGGAGAGACCCAGTACTTC. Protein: CATSRVSRVGETQYF. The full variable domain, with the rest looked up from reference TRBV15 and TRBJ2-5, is DAMVIQNPRYQVTQFGKPVTLSCSQTLNHNVMYWYQQKSSQAPKLLFHYYDKDFNNEADTPDNFQSRRPNTSFCFLDIRSPGLGDTAMYLCATSRVSRVGETQYFGPGTRLLVL.

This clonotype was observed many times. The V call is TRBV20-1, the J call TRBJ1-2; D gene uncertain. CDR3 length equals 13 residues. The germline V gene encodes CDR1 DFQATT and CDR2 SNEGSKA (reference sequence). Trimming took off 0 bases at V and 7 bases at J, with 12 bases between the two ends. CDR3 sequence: CSARDYGIAGYTF. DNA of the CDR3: TGCAGTGCTAGAGATTATGGTATCGCTGGCTACACCTTC.

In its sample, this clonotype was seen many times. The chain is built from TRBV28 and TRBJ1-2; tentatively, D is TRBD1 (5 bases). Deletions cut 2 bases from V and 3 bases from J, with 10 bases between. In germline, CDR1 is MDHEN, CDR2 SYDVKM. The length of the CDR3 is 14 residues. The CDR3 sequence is CASSLGTVDYGYTF. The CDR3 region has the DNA TGTGCCAGCAGTTTAGGGACCGTCGACTATGGCTACACCTTC.

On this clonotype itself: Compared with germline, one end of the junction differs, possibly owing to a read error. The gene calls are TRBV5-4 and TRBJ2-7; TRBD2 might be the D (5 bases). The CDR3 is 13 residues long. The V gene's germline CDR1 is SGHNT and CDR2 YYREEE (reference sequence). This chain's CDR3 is CASSAGQSYGQYF. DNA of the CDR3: TGTGCCAGCAGCGCGGGCCAGTCCTACGGGCAGTACTTC.

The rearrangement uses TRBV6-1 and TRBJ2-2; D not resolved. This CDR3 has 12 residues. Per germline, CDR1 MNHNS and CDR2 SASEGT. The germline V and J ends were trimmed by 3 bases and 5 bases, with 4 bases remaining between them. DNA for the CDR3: TGTGCCAGCAGTGAGACGACCGGGGAGCTGTTTTTT. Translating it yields CASSETTGELFF.

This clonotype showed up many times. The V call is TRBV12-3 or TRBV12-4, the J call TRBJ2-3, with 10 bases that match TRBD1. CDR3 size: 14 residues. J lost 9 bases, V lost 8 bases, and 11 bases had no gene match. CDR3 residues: CASGRGTGVDTQYF. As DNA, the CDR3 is TGTGCCAGCGGCCGCGGGACAGGGGTCGACACGCAGTATTTT.

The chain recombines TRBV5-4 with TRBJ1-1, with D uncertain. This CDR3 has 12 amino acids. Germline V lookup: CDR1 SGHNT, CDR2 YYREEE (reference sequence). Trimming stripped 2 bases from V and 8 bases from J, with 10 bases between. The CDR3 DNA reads TGTGCCAGCAGCTTAATCAGTGGGGAAGCTTTCTTT. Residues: CASSLISGEAFF.

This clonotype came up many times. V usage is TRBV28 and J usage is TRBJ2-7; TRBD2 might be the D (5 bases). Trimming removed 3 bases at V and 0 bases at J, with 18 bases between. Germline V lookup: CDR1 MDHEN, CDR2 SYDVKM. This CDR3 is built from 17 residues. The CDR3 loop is CASSLRDSGLSSYEQYF. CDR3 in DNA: TGTGCCAGCAGTTTGAGGGATTCCGGCCTCAGCTCCTACGAGCAGTACTTC.

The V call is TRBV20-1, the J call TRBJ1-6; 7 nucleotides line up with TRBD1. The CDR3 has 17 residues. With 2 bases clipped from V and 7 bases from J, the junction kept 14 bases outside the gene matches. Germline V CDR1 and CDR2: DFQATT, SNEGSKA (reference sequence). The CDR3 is CSARPPDRRQSNSPLHF. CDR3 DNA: TGCAGTGCTAGACCGCCGGACAGGCGTCAATCCAATTCACCCCTCCACTTT.